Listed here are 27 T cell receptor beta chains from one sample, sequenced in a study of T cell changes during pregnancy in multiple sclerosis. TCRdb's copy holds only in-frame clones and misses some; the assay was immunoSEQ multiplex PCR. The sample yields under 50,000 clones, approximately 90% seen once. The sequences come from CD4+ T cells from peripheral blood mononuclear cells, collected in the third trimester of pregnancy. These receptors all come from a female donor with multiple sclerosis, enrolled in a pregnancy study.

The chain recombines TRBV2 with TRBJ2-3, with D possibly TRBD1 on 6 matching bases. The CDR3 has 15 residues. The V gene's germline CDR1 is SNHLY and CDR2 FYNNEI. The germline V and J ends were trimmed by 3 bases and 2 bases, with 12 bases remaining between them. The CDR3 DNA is TGTGCCAGCAGTGATGGGGGCGGGTCCACAGATACGCAGTATTTT. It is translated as CASSDGGGSTDTQYF.

Here the CDR3 reads CASSLLAGVANEQFF. CDR3 bases: TGCGCCAGCAGCCTACTAGCGGGAGTGGCAAATGAGCAGTTCTTC. The chain recombines TRBV4-1 with TRBJ2-1; 11 bases align to TRBD2. Germline values: CDR1 MGHRA, CDR2 YSYEKL. J lost 7 bases, V lost 4 bases, and 6 bases had no gene match. This CDR3 spans 15 amino acids.

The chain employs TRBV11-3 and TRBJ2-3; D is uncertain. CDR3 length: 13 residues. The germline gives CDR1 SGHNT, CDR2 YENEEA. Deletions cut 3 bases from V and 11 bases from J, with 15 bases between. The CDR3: CASSFDGTERQYF. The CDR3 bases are TGTGCCAGCAGCTTCGACGGAACGGAGAGGCAGTATTTT.

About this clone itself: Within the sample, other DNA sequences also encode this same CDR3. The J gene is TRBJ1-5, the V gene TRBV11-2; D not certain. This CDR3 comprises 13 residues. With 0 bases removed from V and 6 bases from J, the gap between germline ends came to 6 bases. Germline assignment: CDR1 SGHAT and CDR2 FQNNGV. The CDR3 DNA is TGTGCCAGCAGCTTAGATCGCGGTCAGCCCCAGCATTTT. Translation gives CASSLDRGQPQHF.

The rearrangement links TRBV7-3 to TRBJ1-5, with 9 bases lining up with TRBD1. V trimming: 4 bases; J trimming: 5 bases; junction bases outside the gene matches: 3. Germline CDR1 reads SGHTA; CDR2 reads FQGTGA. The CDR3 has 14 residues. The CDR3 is CASSSTGGDQPQHF. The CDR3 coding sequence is TGTGCCAGCAGCTCGACAGGGGGGGATCAGCCCCAGCATTTT.

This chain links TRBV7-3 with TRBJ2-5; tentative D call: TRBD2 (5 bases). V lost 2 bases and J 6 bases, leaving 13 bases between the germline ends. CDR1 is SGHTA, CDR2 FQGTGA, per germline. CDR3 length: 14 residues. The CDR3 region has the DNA TGTGCCAGCAGCTTAGAGGAGGTCAGAAAGACCCAGTACTTC. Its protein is CASSLEEVRKTQYF.

The CDR3 spells CASSSTHERSLYNEQFF. In nucleotides, the CDR3 is TGTGCCAGCAGTTCCACCCATGAGCGGAGCCTCTACAATGAGCAGTTCTTC. J is TRBJ2-1 and V is TRBV28; D is perhaps TRBD2 (5 bases). The V gene's germline CDR1 is MDHEN and CDR2 SYDVKM. V gave up 4 bases and J gave up 3 bases, with 19 bases separating them. This CDR3 has 17 residues.

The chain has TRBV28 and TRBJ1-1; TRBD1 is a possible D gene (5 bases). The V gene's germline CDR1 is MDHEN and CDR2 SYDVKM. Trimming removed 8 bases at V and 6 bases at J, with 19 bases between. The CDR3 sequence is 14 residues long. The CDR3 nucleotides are TGTGCCAGCCTAATTCCCCAGGGATGGGCTGAAGCTTTCTTT. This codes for CASLIPQGWAEAFF.

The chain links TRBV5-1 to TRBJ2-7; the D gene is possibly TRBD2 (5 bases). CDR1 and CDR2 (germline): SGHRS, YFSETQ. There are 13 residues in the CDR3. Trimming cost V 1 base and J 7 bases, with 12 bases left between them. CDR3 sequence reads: CASSLSGPGEQYF. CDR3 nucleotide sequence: TGCGCCAGCAGCTTGAGCGGTCCCGGGGAGCAGTACTTC.

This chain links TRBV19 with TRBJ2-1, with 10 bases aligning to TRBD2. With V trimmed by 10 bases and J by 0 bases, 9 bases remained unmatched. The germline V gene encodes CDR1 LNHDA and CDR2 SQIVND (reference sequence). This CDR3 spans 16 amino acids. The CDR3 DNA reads TGTGCCACCCGCGGACTAGCGGCAAGCTCCTACAATGAGCAGTTCTTC. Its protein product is CATRGLAASSYNEQFF.

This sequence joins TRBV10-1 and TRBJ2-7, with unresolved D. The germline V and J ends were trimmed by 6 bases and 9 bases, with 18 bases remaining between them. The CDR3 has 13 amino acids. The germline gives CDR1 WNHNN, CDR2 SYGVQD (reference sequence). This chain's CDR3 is CASSRGSNLGQYF. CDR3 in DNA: TGCGCCAGCAGCCGCGGATCCAACTTGGGGCAGTACTTC.

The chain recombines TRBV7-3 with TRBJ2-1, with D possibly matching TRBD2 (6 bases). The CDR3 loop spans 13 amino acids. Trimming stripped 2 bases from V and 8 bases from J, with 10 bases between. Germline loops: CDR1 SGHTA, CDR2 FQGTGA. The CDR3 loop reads CASSLAGGDEQFF. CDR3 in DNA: TGTGCCAGCAGCTTAGCCGGAGGGGATGAGCAGTTCTTC. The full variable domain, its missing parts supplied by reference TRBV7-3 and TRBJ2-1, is GAGVSQTPSNKVTEKGKYVELRCDPISGHTALYWYRQSLGQGPEFLIYFQGTGAADDSGLPNDRFFAVRPEGSVSTLKIQRTERGDSAVYLCASSLAGGDEQFFGPGTRLTVL.

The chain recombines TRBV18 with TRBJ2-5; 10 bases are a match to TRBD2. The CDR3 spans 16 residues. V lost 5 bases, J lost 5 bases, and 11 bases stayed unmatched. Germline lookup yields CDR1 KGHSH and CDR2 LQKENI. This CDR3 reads CASSRQSGRASETQYF. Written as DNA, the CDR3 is TGTGCCAGCTCAAGGCAGAGCGGGAGGGCCAGTGAGACCCAGTACTTC.

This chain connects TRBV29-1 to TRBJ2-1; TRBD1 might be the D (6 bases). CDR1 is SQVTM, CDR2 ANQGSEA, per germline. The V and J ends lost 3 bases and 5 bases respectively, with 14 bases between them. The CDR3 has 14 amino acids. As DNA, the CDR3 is TGCAGCGTTGATCCCGGACAGCATAACAATGAGCAGTTCTTC. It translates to CSVDPGQHNNEQFF.

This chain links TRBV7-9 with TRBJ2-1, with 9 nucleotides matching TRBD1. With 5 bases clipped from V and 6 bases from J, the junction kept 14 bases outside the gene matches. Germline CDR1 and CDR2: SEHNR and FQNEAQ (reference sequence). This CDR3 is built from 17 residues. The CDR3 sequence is CASSENRGPGWSNEQFF. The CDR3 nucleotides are TGTGCCAGCAGCGAGAACAGGGGGCCGGGTTGGAGCAATGAGCAGTTCTTC.

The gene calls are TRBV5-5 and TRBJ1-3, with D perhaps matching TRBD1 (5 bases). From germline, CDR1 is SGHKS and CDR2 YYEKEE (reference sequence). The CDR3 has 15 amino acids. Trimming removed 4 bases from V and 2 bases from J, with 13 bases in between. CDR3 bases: TGTGCCAGCAGCGGAACCAGGGTCCCTGGAAACACCATATATTTT. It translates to CASSGTRVPGNTIYF.

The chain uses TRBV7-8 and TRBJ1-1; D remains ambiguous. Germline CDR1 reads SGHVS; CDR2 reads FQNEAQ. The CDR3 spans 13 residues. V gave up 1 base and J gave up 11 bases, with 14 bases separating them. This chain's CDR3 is CASSLGGPQLAFF. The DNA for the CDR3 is TGTGCCAGCAGCTTAGGTGGTCCACAGTTGGCTTTCTTT.

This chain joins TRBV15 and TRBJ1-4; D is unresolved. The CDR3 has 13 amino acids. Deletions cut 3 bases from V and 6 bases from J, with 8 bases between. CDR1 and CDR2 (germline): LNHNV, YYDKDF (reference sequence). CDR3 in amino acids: CATSSPSDEKLFF. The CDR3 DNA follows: TGTGCCACCAGCAGCCCGAGCGATGAAAAACTGTTTTTT.

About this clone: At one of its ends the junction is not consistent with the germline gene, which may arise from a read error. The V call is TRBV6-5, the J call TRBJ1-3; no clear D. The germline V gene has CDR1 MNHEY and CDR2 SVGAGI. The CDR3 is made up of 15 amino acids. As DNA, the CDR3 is TGTGCCAGCGGTTACTCGGCAGGCTCTGGAAACACCATATATTTT. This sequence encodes CASGYSAGSGNTIYF.

The DNA for the CDR3 is TGTGCCAGCAGCCCCGGGACTAGCGGCACCGGGGAGCTGTTTTTT. Amino acid sequence: CASSPGTSGTGELFF. The rearrangement uses TRBV7-3 and TRBJ2-2, with 11 bases identical to TRBD2. The CDR3 has 15 amino acids. The V gene end was trimmed by 5 bases and the J gene end by 4 bases; junction bases not matched to a gene: 3. Germline CDR1 SGHTA, CDR2 FQGTGA.

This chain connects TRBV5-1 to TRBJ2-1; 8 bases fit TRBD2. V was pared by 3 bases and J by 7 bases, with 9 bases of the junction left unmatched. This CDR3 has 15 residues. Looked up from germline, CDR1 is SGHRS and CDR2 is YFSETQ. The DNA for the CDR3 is TGCGCCAGCAGCTCGGGACTAGGTTTGTGGAATGAGCAGTTCTTC. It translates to CASSSGLGLWNEQFF. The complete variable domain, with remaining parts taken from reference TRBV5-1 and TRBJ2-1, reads KAGVTQTPRYLIKTRGQQVTLSCSPISGHRSVSWYQQTPGQGLQFLFEYFSETQRNKGNFPGRFSGRQFSNSRSEMNVSTLELGDSALYLCASSSGLGLWNEQFFGPGTRLTVL.

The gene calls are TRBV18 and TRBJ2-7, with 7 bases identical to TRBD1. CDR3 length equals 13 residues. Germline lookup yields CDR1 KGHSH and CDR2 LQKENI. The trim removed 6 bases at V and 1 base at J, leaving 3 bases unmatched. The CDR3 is CASSTGLSYEQYF. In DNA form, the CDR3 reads TGTGCCAGCTCGACAGGGTTGTCCTACGAGCAGTACTTC.

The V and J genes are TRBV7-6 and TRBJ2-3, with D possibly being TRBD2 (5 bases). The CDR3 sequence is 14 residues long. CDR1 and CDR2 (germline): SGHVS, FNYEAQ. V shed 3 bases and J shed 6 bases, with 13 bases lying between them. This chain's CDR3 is CASSFSATGDTQYF. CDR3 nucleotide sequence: TGTGCCAGCAGCTTTTCGGCCACGGGGGATACGCAGTATTTT.

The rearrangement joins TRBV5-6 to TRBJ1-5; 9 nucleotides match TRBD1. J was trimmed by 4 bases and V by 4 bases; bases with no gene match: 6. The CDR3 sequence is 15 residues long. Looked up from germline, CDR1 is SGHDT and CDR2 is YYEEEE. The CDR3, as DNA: TGTGCCAGCAGCATCCGGGACAGGGCTAATCAGCCCCAGCATTTT. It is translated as CASSIRDRANQPQHF.

The CDR3 loop reads CASSPNQGIDEKLFF. For the CDR3, the DNA is TGTGCCAGCTCACCAAACCAGGGCATAGATGAAAAACTGTTTTTT. V gene TRBV18 combines with J gene TRBJ1-4; possibly TRBD1 for D (5 bases). CDR3 length equals 15 residues. Trimming stripped 2 bases from V and 6 bases from J, with 13 bases between. Germline V gene sequence: CDR1 KGHSH, CDR2 LQKENI. The full variable domain, rest sourced from reference TRBV18 and TRBJ1-4, is NAGVMQNPRHLVRRRGQEARLRCSPMKGHSHVYWYRQLPEEGLKFMVYLQKENIIDESGMPKERFSAEFPKEGPSILRIQQVVRGDSAAYFCASSPNQGIDEKLFFGSGTQLSVL.

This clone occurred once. This CDR3 reads CAISEVAGTFYEQYF. The CDR3 DNA reads TGTGCCATCAGTGAGGTAGCGGGGACCTTCTACGAGCAGTACTTC. V is TRBV10-3 and J is TRBJ2-7, with 8 bases matching TRBD2. Germline V lookup: CDR1 ENHRY, CDR2 SYGVKD. Trimming removed 2 bases from V and 3 bases from J; junction bases left unmatched: 6. The CDR3 covers 15 residues.

CDR3 in DNA: TGTGCCAGCTCACCACCGGGGCTGGGGCGAGAGACCCAGTACTTC. The encoded protein is CASSPPGLGRETQYF. The chain carries TRBV18 and TRBJ2-5; a weak D match, TRBD1 (5 bases). There are 15 residues in the CDR3. Germline V gene lookup returns CDR1 KGHSH and CDR2 LQKENI. V was trimmed by 0 bases and J by 4 bases, leaving 12 bases between them.